This T cell receptor (beta chain) was recorded in a study of CD8+ T cells in alopecia areata (dated by TCRdb to between 2018 and 2020). About the study as a whole: The treated patients took part in an open-label pilot trial in which moderate-to-severe alopecia areata was treated with oral tofacitinib at 5 to 10 mg twice daily. RNA came from the PAXgene miRNA kit for fixed scalp, the miRNeasy kit for PBMCs, and the RNeasy kit for mouse skin. Clonality in the scalp was compared among normal scalp (n=4), patchy alopecia areata scalp (n=8), and alopecia totalis/universalis scalp (n=8). In both human patients and the C3H/HeJ mouse model, the study applied high-throughput TCRbeta sequencing to look at T cell clonal expansion in alopecia areata. Patients received tofacitinib for 6 to 18 months and were then followed off drug for 6 months to check for delayed response and recurrence. On the human side, TCRbeta sequencing was run on scalp tissue and on sorted CD4+ and CD8+ peripheral blood T cells from healthy controls and from alopecia areata patients with either patchy or totalis/universalis disease. Patients on tofacitinib were biopsied at baseline and after 4 and 24 weeks of treatment, and several of the patients also had a later scalp biopsy. In treated patients, disease severity was measured using the SALT score, which gives the percentage of scalp surface area affected. immunoSEQ multiplex PCR using 35 Vbeta forward primers and 13 Jbeta reverse primers was used to amplify TCRbeta CDR3 regions. What the authors observed across the whole study: Shared TCR sequences between patients were less evident than in mice, which may be partly attributable to HLA diversity in the patient population. Resident alphabeta T cells in normal human skin are also sequenced, complicating scalp TCR repertoire analysis, unlike mouse skin dominated by gammadelta T cells. Because the treated cohort was small and had just a single nonresponder, larger studies are needed to establish links between baseline CD8+ expansion and response. During tofacitinib treatment, many expanded lesional clones remained in scalp and blood, and this persistence may partly explain relapse after treatment is stopped. Scalp clonality and the number of expanded CD8+ clones among the top 100 scalp clones were significantly decreased by tofacitinib. Compared with normal scalp, lesional scalp, particularly in alopecia totalis/universalis, had higher clonality and more expanded CD8+ clones, which suggests antigenic drive.

CDR1 SGHRS and CDR2 YFSETQ were looked up in the germline V gene. From cysteine to phenylalanine, the CDR3 is 14 amino acids long. Only the CDR3 region is kept as DNA, spanning 42 bases read in frame from base 1. V gives up 0 bases and J gives up 4 bases, and the segment between their germline ends measures 10 bases. Receptor libraries were prepared by the immunoSEQ multiplex PCR assay. RNA was extracted from all samples and reverse transcribed into cDNA, which served as template for TCR sequencing. SuperScript III was used to make first-strand cDNA, primed with a 2:1 mix of oligo-dT and random hexamers. A synthetic immune receptor repertoire was used to measure amplification bias, and any remaining bias was corrected computationally. Processing in the source paper ran as follows. Raw reads were preprocessed for error removal, and CDR3 was defined according to IMGT conventions as running from the conserved cysteine to phenylalanine. Clonality was calculated as 1 minus Shannon entropy normalized by log2 of the number of productive unique TCRs. CD4 or CD8 identity of scalp clones was inferred by cross-referencing scalp TCRbeta sequences with sorted blood CD4 and CD8 repertoires. TCRdb carries this immuneACCESS record with in-frame sequences only. Its versions omit some clonotypes, under half of them owing to an unresolved V gene in the studies checked, with the rest unexplained. D and trimming come from the DNA, and the V and J calls and clone size come from that table. Across this sample there are 90,000 or so clones, with roughly 40% seen only once. Of the sample, less than 20% falls within the top ten clones.

This clone has only one observation. Its antigen remains undetermined. No much larger clonotype is one base removed from it; base qualities were not supplied. The time point label of this sample denotes: roughly 24 weeks on oral tofacitinib. Taken with the paper, the label for treatment or condition translates to: oral pan-JAK inhibitor, 5-10 mg twice daily. Lesional scalp punch biopsies and peripheral blood were collected from alopecia areata patients. PBMCs were isolated by density centrifugation and stained for CD3, CD4 and CD8, after which CD4+ and CD8+ T cells were sorted on a FACSAria. Rearrangement joined TRBV5-1 to TRBJ2-5; no D gene can be assigned with confidence. The source was CD8+ T cells sorted from blood, collected at week 24, from a patient treated with tofacitinib. The clonotype comes from a human donor with alopecia areata. The nucleotides are TGCGCCAGCAGCTTGGGGGTAGGGCGAGAGACCCAGTACTTC. The encoded protein is CASSLGVGRETQYF.